Sequencing of this T cell receptor beta chain was carried out in a study of radiotherapy plus CTLA-4 blockade in lung cancer. Overall study findings and caveats: Early shifts in blood T cell clones, with interferon-beta, reportedly predicted response best. In blood, TCR clones derived from the tumor expanded after radiotherapy plus ipilimumab.

Enrolled patients, whose metastatic non-small-cell lung cancer was chemo-refractory, received focal radiation plus CTLA-4 blockade with ipilimumab. About this clone itself: As yet, its antigen is unknown. Mismatch with germline at one junction end may stem from a read error.

Produced via immunoSEQ multiplex PCR; TCRdb's table is partial and in-frame only. The table records over 60,000 clones, 80% to 90% of them present only once. Germline CDR1 GTSNPN, CDR2 SVGIG (reference sequence). CDR3 length: 12 amino acids. The material sequenced was peripheral blood, taken from a patient treated with radiotherapy plus ipilimumab. The rearrangement joins TRBV30 to TRBJ1-3; no reliable D call. The receptor was derived from a human donor with non-small cell lung cancer that progressed on radiotherapy plus ipilimumab. This CDR3 is CAWSVSENTIYF. The CDR3 region has the DNA TGTGCCTGGAGTGTATCTGAAAACACCATATATTTT.